The 24 T cell receptor beta chains below all came from one sample that was sequenced in a study of T cell repertoires and HLA-DP antigens. No antigen has been assigned to these receptors. Sequenced by immunoSEQ multiplex PCR; TCRdb stores in-frame clones only, minus some. The table has about 110,000 clones, over 90% seen once. The sample taken for sequencing was CD4+ T cells from PBMCs. These receptors came from a woman aged 18-30 years in good health and CMV-seronegative.

This chain links TRBV28 with TRBJ1-5; D is uncertain. Per germline, CDR1 MDHEN and CDR2 SYDVKM. The ends were cut back, 6 bases at V and 7 bases at J, with 10 bases in the middle. This CDR3 has 12 residues. The CDR3 DNA is TGTGCCAGCAGGTTGGCGAACCAGCCCCAGCATTTT. The encoded protein is CASRLANQPQHF.

This chain connects TRBV4-1 to TRBJ1-5, with D possibly being TRBD1 (5 bases). The V gene's germline CDR1 is MGHRA and CDR2 YSYEKL. CDR3 size: 16 residues. V lost 1 base to trimming and J lost 3 bases, with 13 bases between them. CDR3 sequence: CASSQGGGHVNQPQHF. DNA for the CDR3: TGCGCCAGCAGCCAAGGCGGTGGACACGTCAATCAGCCCCAGCATTTT.

The CDR3 loop reads CASSRDGNEKLFF. The CDR3 nucleotides are TGCGCCAGCAGCCGGGATGGTAATGAAAAACTGTTTTTT. The chain has TRBV5-1 and TRBJ1-4, with D hard to call. The germline V and J ends were trimmed by 4 bases and 4 bases, with 8 bases remaining between them. CDR1 and CDR2 (germline): SGHRS, YFSETQ. CDR3 length equals 13 residues.

This chain links TRBV28 with TRBJ1-2; D not resolved. V gave up 5 bases and J gave up 3 bases, with 13 bases separating them. The germline V gene has CDR1 MDHEN and CDR2 SYDVKM. CDR3 length: 14 amino acids. CDR3 sequence reads: CASSPVSGDYGYTF. CDR3 DNA sequence: TGTGCCAGCAGTCCGGTCTCTGGAGACTATGGCTACACCTTC.

This chain connects TRBV7-2 to TRBJ2-7; 7 bases map to TRBD2. The trim removed 0 bases at V and 1 base at J, leaving 6 bases unmatched. The CDR3 runs to 16 residues. Germline V lookup: CDR1 SGHTA, CDR2 FQGNSA. The CDR3 here is CASSLALNSGSYEQYF. CDR3 nucleotide sequence: TGTGCCAGCAGCTTAGCCTTGAATAGCGGGTCCTACGAGCAGTACTTC. The full variable domain, completed using reference TRBV7-2 and TRBJ2-7, is GAGVSQSPSNKVTEKGKDVELRCDPISGHTALYWYRQSLGQGLEFLIYFQGNSAPDKSGLPSDRFSAERTGGSVSTLTIQRTQQEDSAVYLCASSLALNSGSYEQYFGPGTRLTVT.

The chain combines TRBV18 with TRBJ1-2; 7 nucleotides agree with TRBD1. V gave up 0 bases and J gave up 7 bases; unmatched junction bases: 8. Per germline, CDR1 KGHSH and CDR2 LQKENI. CDR3 length equals 15 residues. The CDR3 DNA reads as TGTGCCAGCTCACCACCTCGGGACAGCGTCCTTGGCTACACCTTC. The encoded protein is CASSPPRDSVLGYTF.

The V and J genes are TRBV18 and TRBJ1-6; D ambiguous. CDR1 and CDR2 (germline): KGHSH, LQKENI. V lost 3 bases to trimming and J lost 4 bases, with 10 bases between them. The CDR3 loop spans 15 amino acids. In nucleotides, the CDR3 is TGTGCCAGCTCACCGAATTTCTCTTATAATTCACCCCTCCACTTT. Translated, it gives CASSPNFSYNSPLHF. The full variable domain, completed using reference TRBV18 and TRBJ1-6, is NAGVMQNPRHLVRRRGQEARLRCSPMKGHSHVYWYRQLPEEGLKFMVYLQKENIIDESGMPKERFSAEFPKEGPSILRIQQVVRGDSAAYFCASSPNFSYNSPLHFGNGTRLTVT.

This clone appeared a single time. The rearrangement joins TRBV11-2 to TRBJ2-3; D is undetermined. V was clipped by 5 bases and J by 14 bases, with 14 bases between them. The CDR3 extends over 11 amino acids. Germline CDR1 is SGHAT and CDR2 is FQNNGV. CDR3 region: CASSQGWAGYF. The CDR3 nucleotides read TGTGCCAGCAGCCAAGGATGGGCCGGGTATTTT.

This clone appeared once. This chain links TRBV7-8 with TRBJ2-1, with 10 bases aligning to TRBD2. CDR3 size: 19 residues. The germline CDR1 and CDR2 sequences are SGHVS and FQNEAQ. The V gene end was trimmed by 1 base and the J gene end by 7 bases; junction bases not matched to a gene: 16. The DNA for the CDR3 is TGTGCCAGCAGCTTAGATAGTCTTAGACAGCGGGGGGGCCGGAATGAGCAGTTCTTC. Protein product: CASSLDSLRQRGGRNEQFF.

The rearrangement uses TRBV11-2 and TRBJ2-1, with 8 bases matching TRBD1. The CDR3 covers 15 residues. J gave up 4 bases and V 1 base, and 3 bases lay outside the gene matches. CDR1 is SGHAT, CDR2 FQNNGV, per germline. This CDR3 reads CASSLVRDRYNEQFF. CDR3 sequence (DNA): TGTGCCAGCAGCTTAGTCCGGGACAGGTACAATGAGCAGTTCTTC.

V gene TRBV5-1 combines with J gene TRBJ2-1; 9 nucleotides agree with TRBD1. CDR3 length: 16 amino acids. V lost 2 bases to trimming and J lost 8 bases; unmatched junction nucleotides: 11. In germline, CDR1 is SGHRS, CDR2 YFSETQ. The CDR3 sequence: CASSLPGTGNKDEQFF. Written as DNA, the CDR3 is TGCGCCAGCAGCTTACCCGGGACAGGGAACAAGGATGAGCAGTTCTTC.

V and J are TRBV7-9 and TRBJ2-1; 7 bases are a match to TRBD1. The germline V gene has CDR1 SEHNR and CDR2 FQNEAQ (reference sequence). V shed 1 base, J shed 3 bases, and the junction held 3 bases outside the gene matches. The CDR3 consists of 15 residues. CDR3 sequence: CASSLEGQYYNEQFF. CDR3 DNA: TGTGCCAGCAGCTTAGAGGGACAGTACTACAATGAGCAGTTCTTC.

This clone was seen a few times. V usage is TRBV2 and J usage is TRBJ1-1, with D uncertain. From germline, CDR1 is SNHLY and CDR2 FYNNEI. V lost 7 bases and J 1 base, leaving 19 bases between the germline ends. The length of the CDR3 is 16 residues. In DNA form, the CDR3 reads TGTGCCAGCACAAGCCGGCCAATAGGCTCGAACACTGAAGCTTTCTTT. Amino acids: CASTSRPIGSNTEAFF.

The chain recombines TRBV28 with TRBJ2-1; perhaps TRBD2 as D (6 bases). This CDR3 contains 16 residues. With 6 bases removed from V and 7 bases from J, the gap between germline ends came to 22 bases. The germline gives CDR1 MDHEN, CDR2 SYDVKM. As DNA, the CDR3 is TGTGCCAGCAGATCGAACCGGGCCGGGAGAGGGAATGAGCAGTTCTTC. Its protein product is CASRSNRAGRGNEQFF.

The chain employs TRBV7-3 and TRBJ2-1; 8 bases are a match to TRBD2. V was clipped by 1 base and J by 6 bases; unmatched bases: 11. The germline gives CDR1 SGHTA, CDR2 FQGTGA. The CDR3 sequence is 17 residues long. The CDR3 sequence is CASSLRRAGLAGNEQFF. The CDR3 DNA sequence: TGTGCCAGCAGCTTAAGGCGGGCGGGCCTAGCGGGCAATGAGCAGTTCTTC.

The sample holds many counts of this clone. This chain joins TRBV9 and TRBJ2-1; 8 bases line up with TRBD1. Germline V gene sequence: CDR1 SGDLS, CDR2 YYNGEE. CDR3 size: 14 residues. After removal of 3 bases from V and 7 bases from J, the junction contained 6 bases not matched to a gene. CDR3: CASSAGTGGNEQFF. In DNA form, the CDR3 reads TGTGCCAGCAGCGCTGGGACAGGAGGAAATGAGCAGTTCTTC.

The chain joins TRBV10-1 to TRBJ2-5; a weak D match, TRBD1 (6 bases). Looked up from germline, CDR1 is WNHNN and CDR2 is SYGVQD (reference sequence). The CDR3 length is 13 residues. Deletions cut 4 bases from V and 5 bases from J, with 11 bases between. CDR3 sequence: CASSAPGEETQYF. The DNA of the CDR3 is TGCGCCAGCAGTGCTCCAGGGGAGGAGACCCAGTACTTC.

V gene TRBV28 combines with J gene TRBJ2-3; 7 positions match TRBD2. The CDR3 totals 14 residues. Germline V gives CDR1 MDHEN, CDR2 SYDVKM. J was trimmed by 4 bases and V by 5 bases; bases with no gene match: 6. The chain's CDR3 is CASSKRELPDTQYF. CDR3 in DNA: TGTGCCAGCAGTAAGCGGGAATTACCAGATACGCAGTATTTT.

V is TRBV11-1 and J is TRBJ2-5, with D tentatively TRBD1 or TRBD2 (5 bases each). This CDR3 region has 14 residues. The V end lost 5 bases, the J end lost 2 bases, and 12 bases lay between the germline ends. Germline loops: CDR1 SGHAT, CDR2 FQDESV (reference sequence). The CDR3 region has the DNA TGTGCCAGCAGCCGGCGAGGGGCACAAGAGACCCAGTACTTC. It codes for CASSRRGAQETQYF.

J is TRBJ2-7 and V is TRBV30; weak D call: TRBD1 (5 bases). The V end was cut by 0 bases, the J end by 3 bases, with 12 bases between. CDR3 length: 14 amino acids. Germline CDR1 GTSNPN, CDR2 SVGIG (reference sequence). The CDR3 spells CAWSVRALSYEQYF. The DNA of the CDR3 is TGTGCCTGGAGTGTCAGGGCTTTGAGCTACGAGCAGTACTTC.

The J gene is TRBJ2-5, the V gene TRBV6-6; 7 nucleotides align to TRBD1. The germline gives CDR1 MNHNY, CDR2 SVGAGI (reference sequence). The V gene end was trimmed by 6 bases and the J gene end by 6 bases; junction bases not matched to a gene: 7. This CDR3 region has 13 residues. The CDR3: CASSYRQGQTQYF. The DNA for the CDR3 is TGTGCCAGCAGCTACCGACAGGGCCAGACCCAGTACTTC.

The chain carries TRBV7-9 and TRBJ1-4; D is undetermined. The CDR3 runs 15 residues. The germline V and J ends were trimmed by 2 bases and 1 base, with 8 bases remaining between them. Germline V gene sequence: CDR1 SEHNR, CDR2 FQNEAQ (reference sequence). In nucleotides, the CDR3 is TGTGCCAGCAGCTTACTCGGGAGAACTAATGAAAAACTGTTTTTT. It is translated as CASSLLGRTNEKLFF.

The chain is built from TRBV7-6 and TRBJ2-5, with 7 nucleotides matching TRBD2. CDR3 length: 14 residues. Trimming removed 4 bases from V and 1 base from J; junction bases left unmatched: 3. From germline, CDR1 is SGHVS and CDR2 FNYEAQ. The CDR3 sequence is CASSSRGVQETQYF. CDR3 coding DNA: TGTGCCAGCAGCTCCCGGGGGGTCCAAGAGACCCAGTACTTC.

The gene calls are TRBV6-1 and TRBJ2-7; 7 positions agree with TRBD1. The CDR3 covers 13 residues. The junction had 4 bases not matched to a gene; V was cut back by 6 bases and J by 2 bases. CDR1 MNHNS and CDR2 SASEGT come from the germline V gene. The CDR3 protein is CASSLDRPYEQYF. The CDR3 nucleotides read TGTGCCAGCAGCCTGGACAGGCCCTACGAGCAGTACTTC.